A single T cell receptor (beta chain) is shown here with its context. The data stem from a study of immune characterization of retroperitoneal liposarcoma. Germline CDR1 is LNHDA and CDR2 is SQIVND (reference sequence). The CDR3 contains 14 residues. Trimming removed 3 bases at V and 6 bases at J, with 14 bases between. TCRdb reprocessed the PCR reads via MiXCR and lists one record per CDR3 protein. The data show about 10,000 distinct CDR3 sequences, approximately 30% seen once. The chain has TRBV19 and TRBJ1-1; possibly TRBD1 for D (6 bases). The sample taken for sequencing was tumor tissue. The clonotype comes from a male donor with retroperitoneal liposarcoma. Here the CDR3 reads CASSMATGSAEAFF. The CDR3 DNA reads TGTGCCAGTAGTATGGCGACAGGCAGCGCTGAAGCTTTCTTT.